Each of the 23 T cell receptor beta chains below was sequenced from the same sample in a study of shared clonotypes between healthy human individuals. CD8 cells regarded as naive lacked CD45RO, were positively chosen for CCR7, and omitted terminally differentiated effector memory CD45RA+ cells. Sequencing used immunoSEQ multiplex PCR; TCRdb keeps in-frame clones, though not all of them. The sample shows just over 2,000,000 clones, about 95% of them seen only once. The sample was naive CD8+ T cells sorted from blood. The receptors derive from a man between 18 and 35 years old in good health.

J is TRBJ2-2 and V is TRBV13, with D tentatively TRBD2 (6 bases). Between the trimmed V and J ends, which lost 0 bases and 1 base, there was a span of 6 bases. In germline, CDR1 is PRHDT, CDR2 FYEKMQ (reference sequence). The CDR3 has 15 amino acids. CDR3 in DNA: TGTGCCAGCAGCTTAGGCGGGGGGAACACCGGGGAGCTGTTTTTT. This encodes CASSLGGGNTGELFF.

The genes are TRBV9 and TRBJ1-2; a possible D gene is TRBD1 (6 bases). V was trimmed by 4 bases and J by 8 bases, leaving 12 bases between them. This CDR3 spans 12 amino acids. Germline loops: CDR1 SGDLS, CDR2 YYNGEE. The CDR3 DNA reads TGTGCCAGCAGCTCCACAGGGAGCGGCTACACCTTC. Translating it yields CASSSTGSGYTF.

This sequence joins TRBV10-3 and TRBJ2-3, with 7 bases matching TRBD1. The CDR3 spans 16 residues. Per germline, CDR1 ENHRY and CDR2 SYGVKD. The ends lost 0 bases at V and 0 bases at J; junction bases unmatched: 3. The CDR3 DNA is TGTGCCATCAGTGAGTCGGTACAGGGGAGCACAGATACGCAGTATTTT. Translation gives CAISESVQGSTDTQYF.

The chain is built from TRBV2 and TRBJ2-7; D call uncertain. Trimming stripped 5 bases from V and 3 bases from J, with 8 bases between. Looked up from germline, CDR1 is SNHLY and CDR2 is FYNNEI. There are 12 residues in the CDR3. The CDR3 is CASSQTNYEQYF. The CDR3 DNA sequence: TGTGCCAGCAGTCAGACAAACTACGAGCAGTACTTC. The full variable domain, with the rest looked up from reference TRBV2 and TRBJ2-7, is EPEVTQTPSHQVTQMGQEVILRCVPISNHLYFYWYRQILGQKVEFLVSFYNNEISEKSEIFDDQFSVERPDGSNFTLKIRSTKLEDSAMYFCASSQTNYEQYFGPGTRLTVT.

This clone was counted a few times. This chain's CDR3 is CASSYSGTPEQYF. CDR3 DNA sequence: TGTGCCAGCAGTTACTCGGGGACTCCAGAGCAGTATTTT. The gene calls are TRBV6-5 and TRBJ2-3; a weak D match, TRBD2 (6 bases). V lost 0 bases and J 11 bases, leaving 12 bases between the germline ends. There are 13 residues in the CDR3. Germline CDR1 is MNHEY and CDR2 is SVGAGI.

The chain couples TRBV27 to TRBJ2-2; 7 bases match TRBD1. Germline CDR1 is MNHEY and CDR2 is SMNVEV (reference sequence). V shed 3 bases, J shed 5 bases, and the junction held 6 bases outside the gene matches. The CDR3 is made up of 15 amino acids. The DNA of the CDR3 is TGTGCCAGCAGTTTCACAGGGGTCTTAACCGGGGAGCTGTTTTTT. Residues: CASSFTGVLTGELFF.

This chain connects TRBV10-3 to TRBJ2-2, with D possibly being TRBD1 or TRBD2 (5 bases each). The CDR3 extends over 14 amino acids. V lost 2 bases and J 5 bases, leaving 9 bases between the germline ends. Germline CDR1 reads ENHRY; CDR2 reads SYGVKD. CDR3 amino acids: CAISEVGETGELFF. Here the CDR3 DNA reads TGTGCCATCAGTGAGGTGGGGGAAACCGGGGAGCTGTTTTTT.

The genes are TRBV7-2 and TRBJ1-5; D unresolved. Looked up from germline, CDR1 is SGHTA and CDR2 is FQGNSA. Trimming shortened V by 1 base and J by 4 bases, and 14 bases separated the two germline ends. CDR3 length: 16 residues. This CDR3 is CASSLGPRRANQPQHF. As DNA, the CDR3 is TGTGCCAGCAGCTTAGGGCCCAGGAGGGCAAATCAGCCCCAGCATTTT.

The chain links TRBV25-1 to TRBJ2-7; 8 nucleotides line up with TRBD1. The CDR3 consists of 15 residues. Germline values: CDR1 MGHDK, CDR2 SYGVNS. J was trimmed by 2 bases and V by 1 base; bases with no gene match: 4. The CDR3 DNA follows: TGTGCCAGCAGTGAATCCGGGACAGGAGCCTACGAGCAGTACTTC. Translating it yields CASSESGTGAYEQYF.

This chain links TRBV7-9 with TRBJ2-2; 9 nucleotides agree with TRBD2. The trim removed 3 bases at V and 4 bases at J, leaving 3 bases unmatched. Germline values: CDR1 SEHNR, CDR2 FQNEAQ (reference sequence). The CDR3 has 15 amino acids. Here the CDR3 reads CASSFLAGTTGELFF. CDR3 in DNA: TGTGCCAGCAGCTTCCTAGCGGGGACCACCGGGGAGCTGTTTTTT.

The chain recombines TRBV4-1 with TRBJ2-3, with D unclear. The CDR3 has 15 residues. Deletions cut 1 base from V and 2 bases from J, with 10 bases between. Germline CDR1 is MGHRA and CDR2 is YSYEKL. CDR3 nucleotides: TGCGCCAGCAGCCAAGTGGCAGGAACCACAGATACGCAGTATTTT. Translated: CASSQVAGTTDTQYF.

The chain couples TRBV7-9 to TRBJ2-7, with TRBD2 identical over 9 bases. Germline CDR1 SEHNR, CDR2 FQNEAQ (reference sequence). The V gene end was trimmed by 7 bases and the J gene end by 4 bases; junction bases not matched to a gene: 8. This CDR3 is built from 14 residues. CDR3 loop: CASTPGGGAYEQYF. The CDR3 DNA follows: TGTGCCAGCACCCCCGGCGGGGGGGCTTACGAGCAGTACTTC.

This chain's CDR3 is CASSYGGQGDYEQYF. As DNA, the CDR3 is TGTGCCAGCAGTTACGGCGGGCAGGGTGACTACGAGCAGTACTTC. The chain employs TRBV6-5 and TRBJ2-7; D tentatively reads TRBD1 or TRBD2 (5 bases each). Germline CDR1 is MNHEY and CDR2 is SVGAGI. Trimming stripped 2 bases from V and 3 bases from J, with 14 bases between. This CDR3 comprises 15 residues.

The gene calls are TRBV19 and TRBJ1-5, with a tentative D call TRBD1 (5 bases). Trimming left V 2 bases short and J 5 bases short, with 16 bases between. CDR3 length: 16 residues. Germline V gene data show CDR1 as LNHDA and CDR2 as SQIVND (reference sequence). The CDR3 DNA reads as TGTGCCAGTAGTATAATGGGGGTGTACAAGGATCAGCCCCAGCATTTT. Its protein product is CASSIMGVYKDQPQHF.

This rearrangement joins TRBV11-2 to TRBJ2-1, with TRBD2 identical over 14 bases. V dropped 4 bases and J dropped 7; count of bases not matched to a gene: 6. This CDR3 is 16 amino acids long. From germline, CDR1 is SGHAT and CDR2 FQNNGV. CDR3 protein: CASSSDGTSGGNEQFF. As DNA, the CDR3 is TGTGCCAGCAGCTCAGACGGGACTAGCGGGGGAAATGAGCAGTTCTTC.

This sequence joins TRBV6-4 and TRBJ2-1; TRBD2 aligns across 12 bases. V dropped 2 bases and J dropped 6; count of bases not matched to a gene: 14. Germline V CDR1 and CDR2: MRHNA, SNTAGT. The CDR3 loop spans 19 amino acids. CDR3 nucleotide sequence: TGTGCCAGCAGTGACCGTCGACTAGCGGGAGCTTTGTGGGGCAATGAGCAGTTCTTC. It specifies CASSDRRLAGALWGNEQFF.

The chain uses TRBV2 and TRBJ2-5; D is possibly TRBD1 (5 bases). The germline gives CDR1 SNHLY, CDR2 FYNNEI. The CDR3 contains 14 residues. The V and J ends lost 1 base and 5 bases respectively, with 11 bases between them. The chain's CDR3 is CASSEEGMGETQYF. The CDR3 DNA reads TGTGCCAGCAGTGAAGAGGGGATGGGCGAGACCCAGTACTTC.

The V call is TRBV7-9, the J call TRBJ2-7; 7 positions agree with TRBD1. V shed 5 bases and J 3 bases; nucleotides not matched to a gene: 4. The V gene's germline CDR1 is SEHNR and CDR2 FQNEAQ (reference sequence). The CDR3 is made up of 13 amino acids. The CDR3 here is CASSQRDSYEQYF. Here the CDR3 DNA reads TGTGCCAGCAGCCAAAGGGACAGCTACGAGCAGTACTTC.

The rearrangement links TRBV13 to TRBJ1-2; 9 bases fit TRBD1. CDR1 and CDR2 (germline): PRHDT, FYEKMQ (reference sequence). The CDR3 runs 14 residues. V dropped 1 base and J dropped 4; count of bases not matched to a gene: 1. As DNA, the CDR3 is TGTGCCAGCAGCTTAGTGGGACAGGGCTATGGCTACACCTTC. This encodes CASSLVGQGYGYTF.

The chain combines TRBV6-6 with TRBJ2-7; no clear D. The V end was cut by 6 bases, the J end by 3 bases, with 9 bases between. The CDR3 totals 12 residues. Germline-derived CDR1 and CDR2 are MNHNY and SVGAGI (reference sequence). This chain's CDR3 is CASSPLDYEQYF. The CDR3 DNA is TGTGCCAGCAGCCCGTTAGACTACGAGCAGTACTTC.

The rearrangement joins TRBV6-5 to TRBJ2-1; D unclear. Trimming cost V 4 bases and J 7 bases, with 17 bases left between them. In germline, CDR1 is MNHEY, CDR2 SVGAGI. The CDR3 runs to 15 residues. The CDR3 is CASSSPLMRENEQFF. The CDR3 region has the DNA TGTGCCAGCAGTTCCCCGCTAATGCGAGAGAATGAGCAGTTCTTC.

This chain connects TRBV6-1 to TRBJ1-2; 10 bases fit TRBD1. Trimming at V came to 5 bases and at J to 5 bases, leaving 5 bases not matched to a gene. CDR1 is MNHNS and CDR2 is SASEGT in the germline V gene. CDR3 size: 14 residues. CDR3 region: CASSSRDRGYGYTF. The CDR3 DNA reads as TGTGCCAGCAGTTCCCGGGACAGGGGATATGGCTACACCTTC.

The chain carries TRBV13 and TRBJ1-4, with a weak D call TRBD1 (6 bases). Trimming took off 2 bases at V and 4 bases at J, with 8 bases between the two ends. The CDR3 totals 14 residues. CDR1 PRHDT and CDR2 FYEKMQ come from the germline V gene (reference sequence). The CDR3 region has the DNA TGTGCCAGCAGCTTAAGGGGGGTTAATGAAAAACTGTTTTTT. Protein sequence: CASSLRGVNEKLFF.